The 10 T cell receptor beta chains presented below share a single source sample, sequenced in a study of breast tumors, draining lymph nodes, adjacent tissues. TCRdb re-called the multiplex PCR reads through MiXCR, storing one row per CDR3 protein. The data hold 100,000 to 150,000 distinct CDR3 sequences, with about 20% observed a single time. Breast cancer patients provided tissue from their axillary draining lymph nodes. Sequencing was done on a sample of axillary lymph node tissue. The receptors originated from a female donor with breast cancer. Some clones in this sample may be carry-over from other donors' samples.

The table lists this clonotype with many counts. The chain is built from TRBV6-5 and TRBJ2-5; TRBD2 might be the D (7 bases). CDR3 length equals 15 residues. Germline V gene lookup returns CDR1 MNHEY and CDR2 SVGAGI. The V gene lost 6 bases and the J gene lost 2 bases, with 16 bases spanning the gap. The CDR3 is CASRRRGRFQETQYF. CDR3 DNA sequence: TGTGCCAGCAGGAGGCGGGGGCGTTTTCAAGAGACCCAGTACTTC.

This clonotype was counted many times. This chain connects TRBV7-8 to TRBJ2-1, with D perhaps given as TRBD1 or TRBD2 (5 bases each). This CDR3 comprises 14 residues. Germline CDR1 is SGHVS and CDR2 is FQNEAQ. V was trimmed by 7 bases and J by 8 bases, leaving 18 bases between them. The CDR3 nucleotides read TGTGCCAGCAAGGGGTACCAAGCGGTCGATGAGCAGTTCTTC. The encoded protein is CASKGYQAVDEQFF.

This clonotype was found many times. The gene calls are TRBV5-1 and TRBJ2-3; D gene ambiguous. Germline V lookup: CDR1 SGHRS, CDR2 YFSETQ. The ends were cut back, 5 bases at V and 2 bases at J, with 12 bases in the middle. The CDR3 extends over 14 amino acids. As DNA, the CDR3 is TGCGCCAGCAGATCGGGCCCGCTCACAGATACGCAGTATTTT. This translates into CASRSGPLTDTQYF.

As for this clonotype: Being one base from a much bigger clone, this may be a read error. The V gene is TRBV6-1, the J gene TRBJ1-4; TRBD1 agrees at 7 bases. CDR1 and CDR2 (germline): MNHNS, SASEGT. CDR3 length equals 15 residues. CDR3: CASSGGQASNEKLLF. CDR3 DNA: TGTGCCAGCAGTGGAGGACAGGCATCTAATGAAAAACTGCTTTTT.

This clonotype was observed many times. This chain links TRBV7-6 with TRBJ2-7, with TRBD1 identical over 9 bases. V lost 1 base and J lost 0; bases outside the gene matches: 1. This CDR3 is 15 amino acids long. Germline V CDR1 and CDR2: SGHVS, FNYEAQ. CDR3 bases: TGTGCCAGCAGCTTAGGGACAGGGGACTCCTACGAGCAGTACTTC. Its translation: CASSLGTGDSYEQYF.

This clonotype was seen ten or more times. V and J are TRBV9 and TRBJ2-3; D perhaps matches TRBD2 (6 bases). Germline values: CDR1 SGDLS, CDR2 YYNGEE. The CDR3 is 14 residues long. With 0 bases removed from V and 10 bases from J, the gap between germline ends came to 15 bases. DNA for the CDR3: TGTGCCAGCAGCGTAGTTAGTGGAGGGTCCGCGCAGTATTTT. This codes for CASSVVSGGSAQYF.

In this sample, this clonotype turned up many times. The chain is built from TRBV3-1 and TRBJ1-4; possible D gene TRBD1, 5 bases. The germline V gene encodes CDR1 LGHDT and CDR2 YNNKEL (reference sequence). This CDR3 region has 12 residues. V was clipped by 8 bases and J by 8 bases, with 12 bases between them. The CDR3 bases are TGTGCCAGCGGGAGGGGTGGGGAAAAACTGTTTTTT. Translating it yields CASGRGGEKLFF.

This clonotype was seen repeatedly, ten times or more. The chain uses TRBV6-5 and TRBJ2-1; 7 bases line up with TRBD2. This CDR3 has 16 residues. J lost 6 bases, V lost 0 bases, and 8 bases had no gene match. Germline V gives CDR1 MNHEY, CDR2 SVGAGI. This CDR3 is CASSYSVLADPNEQFF. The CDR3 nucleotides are TGTGCCAGCAGTTACTCTGTGCTAGCGGATCCCAATGAGCAGTTCTTC.

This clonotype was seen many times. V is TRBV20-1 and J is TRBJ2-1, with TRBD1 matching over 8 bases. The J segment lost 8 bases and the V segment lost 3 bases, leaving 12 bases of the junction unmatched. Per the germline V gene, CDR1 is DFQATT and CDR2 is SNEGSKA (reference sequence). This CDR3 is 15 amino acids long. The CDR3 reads CSASRWTGIFYEQFF. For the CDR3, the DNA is TGCAGTGCTAGTCGTTGGACAGGGATTTTTTATGAGCAGTTCTTC.

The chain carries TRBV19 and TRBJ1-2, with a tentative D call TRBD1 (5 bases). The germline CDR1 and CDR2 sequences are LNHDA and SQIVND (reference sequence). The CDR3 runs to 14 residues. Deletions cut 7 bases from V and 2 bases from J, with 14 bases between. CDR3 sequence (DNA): TGTGCCAGTATTAGGCAGGGAACCAACTATGGCTACACCTTC. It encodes CASIRQGTNYGYTF. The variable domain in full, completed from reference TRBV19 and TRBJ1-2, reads DGGITQSPKYLFRKEGQNVTLSCEQNLNHDAMYWYRQDPGQGLRLIYYSQIVNDFQKGDIAEGYSVSREKKESFPLTVTSAQKNPTAFYLCASIRQGTNYGYTFGSGTRLTVV.